This record looks at one T cell receptor (beta chain) sequence and its context. V lost 7 bases, J lost 4 bases, and 23 bases stayed unmatched. This CDR3 spans 19 amino acids. Germline values: CDR1 MDHEN, CDR2 SYDVKM. The sample originates from a study of control samples from healthy donors and cancer patients. Some clones are missing from TCRdb's copy, which holds only in-frame ones; the method was immunoSEQ multiplex PCR. The table lists tens of thousands of clones, 88% of them singletons. The V gene is TRBV28, the J gene TRBJ2-5; 8 bases map to TRBD1. Sequenced: blood. This clonotype was obtained from a man over 45 in good health. The CDR3 protein is CASTTNPLVGQGVAETQYF. In DNA, the CDR3 is TGTGCCAGCACCACAAATCCCCTGGTTGGACAGGGCGTAGCAGAGACCCAGTACTTC.